A selection of T cell receptor beta chains follows, all from one sample in a study of blood T cell repertoires in COVID-19. Here immunoSEQ multiplex PCR was the method, and the copy in TCRdb shows in-frame clones only, minus some. This table has under 250,000 clones, around 80% appearing once. The specimen was PBMCs or T cells enriched from blood (not recorded which). These receptors originate from a man between 60 and 75 years old who had recovered from COVID-19. Each CDR3 is given with its conserved first and last residue. Fields, in order: V gene, J gene, D gene, clone size, CDR3 DNA, CDR3 protein. A D gene is named only where the DNA matches it firmly. The size of a clone is reported for some rows only, either as once, few or many, or as a class for expanded clones.

v_gene: TRBV6-5; j_gene: TRBJ1-2; d_gene: .; abundance: once; CDR3nt: TGTGCCAGCAGTTACTCGACCGACGCAGGGGGCTACACCTTC; CDR3aa: CASSYSTDAGGYTF
v_gene: TRBV6-5; j_gene: TRBJ1-2; d_gene: TRBD1; abundance: .; CDR3nt: TGTGCCAGCAGTTACGGTGTCGGACAGGGTTACTATGGCTACACCTTC; CDR3aa: CASSYGVGQGYYGYTF
v_gene: TRBV3-1/TRBV3-2; j_gene: TRBJ1-4; d_gene: TRBD1; abundance: .; CDR3nt: TGTGCCAGCAGTCCCGGGACAGGGGTATCAACTAATGAAAAACTGTTTTTT; CDR3aa: CASSPGTGVSTNEKLFF
v_gene: TRBV7-2; j_gene: TRBJ1-4; d_gene: .; abundance: .; CDR3nt: TGTGCCAGCAGCTTAGTAGGGGCCGATGGCAAAGAAAAACTGTTTTTT; CDR3aa: CASSLVGADGKEKLFF
v_gene: TRBV5-1; j_gene: TRBJ1-6; d_gene: TRBD1; abundance: .; CDR3nt: TGCGCCAGCAGCAACCCGACAGGGGGCTCCTATAATTCACCCCTCCACTTT; CDR3aa: CASSNPTGGSYNSPLHF
v_gene: TRBV4-3; j_gene: TRBJ1-2; d_gene: TRBD1; abundance: .; CDR3nt: TGCGCCAGCAGCCAAGGATGGCAGGGGGCGCGAGGCTACACCTTC; CDR3aa: CASSQGWQGARGYTF
v_gene: TRBV7-2; j_gene: TRBJ1-2; d_gene: TRBD1; abundance: .; CDR3nt: TGTGCCAGCAGCTCATATAGCGGACAGGGGAGGGGCTACACCTTC; CDR3aa: CASSSYSGQGRGYTF
v_gene: TRBV27; j_gene: TRBJ1-1; d_gene: .; abundance: .; CDR3nt: TGTGCCAGCAGCTCTACTCCCCCAGGGACTGAAGCTTTCTTT; CDR3aa: CASSSTPPGTEAFF
v_gene: TRBV11-2; j_gene: TRBJ2-7; d_gene: .; abundance: .; CDR3nt: TGTGCCAGCAGCTCCGGGGGGCATACCTACGAGCAGTACTTC; CDR3aa: CASSSGGHTYEQYF
v_gene: TRBV11-2; j_gene: TRBJ2-3; d_gene: TRBD2; abundance: .; CDR3nt: TGTGCCAGCAGCCCGCTAGCGGGGGGCACAGATACGCAGTATTTT; CDR3aa: CASSPLAGGTDTQYF
v_gene: TRBV6-5; j_gene: TRBJ1-5; d_gene: .; abundance: .; CDR3nt: TGTGCCAGCGCTCCGGGCAGGGATCAGCCCCAGCATTTT; CDR3aa: CASAPGRDQPQHF
v_gene: TRBV3-1/TRBV3-2; j_gene: TRBJ1-1; d_gene: TRBD1; abundance: .; CDR3nt: TGTGCCAGCAGCCAAGGCAGGGGGCCTGAAGCTTTCTTT; CDR3aa: CASSQGRGPEAFF
v_gene: TRBV5-4; j_gene: TRBJ1-1; d_gene: .; abundance: .; CDR3nt: TGTGCCAGCAGCTTGAGTGCGAGCACTGAAGCTTTCTTT; CDR3aa: CASSLSASTEAFF
v_gene: TRBV7-2; j_gene: TRBJ2-5; d_gene: .; abundance: .; CDR3nt: TGTGCCAGCAGCCCGGGACTCCTACTCTACCAAGAGACCCAGTACTTC; CDR3aa: CASSPGLLLYQETQYF
v_gene: TRBV4-3; j_gene: TRBJ1-5; d_gene: .; abundance: .; CDR3nt: TGCGCCAGCAGCCAATCGGTCAAGGGAGGACAGCCCCAGCATTTT; CDR3aa: CASSQSVKGGQPQHF
v_gene: TRBV5-1; j_gene: TRBJ1-1; d_gene: .; abundance: once; CDR3nt: TGCGCCAGCAGCTTGGTCCTCACGGGCACTGAAGCTTTCTTT; CDR3aa: CASSLVLTGTEAFF
v_gene: TRBV12-3/TRBV12-4; j_gene: TRBJ1-1; d_gene: .; abundance: once; CDR3nt: TGTGCCAGCCCTTCCGTAGCTTTCTTT; CDR3aa: CASPSVAFF
v_gene: TRBV3-1/TRBV3-2; j_gene: TRBJ2-3; d_gene: .; abundance: .; CDR3nt: TGTGCCAGCAGCCAGGGGGGACAGCGCACAGATACGCAGTATTTT; CDR3aa: CASSQGGQRTDTQYF
v_gene: TRBV5-4; j_gene: TRBJ1-2; d_gene: TRBD1; abundance: once; CDR3nt: TGTGCCAGCAGCATACCGACAGGGGACTATGGCTACACCTTC; CDR3aa: CASSIPTGDYGYTF
v_gene: TRBV5-8; j_gene: TRBJ2-3; d_gene: .; abundance: .; CDR3nt: TGTGCCAGCAGCCTAGAAACTACCGCTAGCACAGATACGCAGTATTTT; CDR3aa: CASSLETTASTDTQYF
v_gene: TRBV7-9; j_gene: TRBJ1-4; d_gene: TRBD1; abundance: .; CDR3nt: TGTGCCAGCAGCTCCACAGGGGTGGGGAAGGGTGAAAAACTGTTTTTT; CDR3aa: CASSSTGVGKGEKLFF
v_gene: TRBV7-2; j_gene: TRBJ1-1; d_gene: .; abundance: .; CDR3nt: TGTGCCAGCAGCTTATCAGCAGGTGAAGCTTTCTTT; CDR3aa: CASSLSAGEAFF